A single T cell receptor beta chain is shown here with its context. The authors' processing: Amplification of reference gene primers provided the estimated nucleated cell counts. TCRdb keeps only in-frame clones here, not all; method: immunoSEQ multiplex PCR. Clone size and the V and J calls come from that table; the DNA yielded D and trimming. The table has approximately 210,000 clones, roughly 90% seen once. This entry is derived from a study of blood T cell repertoires in COVID-19. V lost 1 base and J lost 6, with 9 bases in between. The CDR3 has 13 amino acids. Germline V lookup: CDR1 LNHDA, CDR2 SQIVND (reference sequence).

This clonotype was sampled from a woman aged 18-29 years who had recovered from COVID-19. The rearrangement joins TRBV19 to TRBJ1-1, with a tentative D call TRBD1 (6 bases). The sequenced sample consisted of PBMCs or T cells enriched from blood (not recorded which). In DNA, the CDR3 is TGTGCCAGTAGTATAGGGACAGTGGCTGAAGCTTTCTTT. Its protein is CASSIGTVAEAFF.